The entry below gives a single T cell receptor (beta chain) sequence along with its context. Antigen unknown. Next came a second PCR, run for roughly 6 to 11 cycles, which used a sample-barcoded 5' primer along with a J-beta primer mix. Every cDNA molecule bore a tag from a template-switch adaptor containing 12 random nucleotides. TCRdb independently ran MiXCR on the 5' RACE reads; one entry per CDR3 protein. The table shows about 1,500,000 distinct CDR3 sequences, with over 25% occurring only once. The entry originates in a study of blood T cells in healthy people across ages. About the study: Capturing about one barcoded beta molecule per two T cells was achieved by template switching. Study-wide results and caveats: Per-million-T-cell TCR beta diversity fell roughly linearly with age.

Donors ranged from about 6 to 90 years old and were healthy Caucasians in Russia. CDR3 length: 14 residues. Trimming took 3 bases from V and 3 from J; bases not matched to a gene: 4. Germline CDR1 MNHEY, CDR2 SMNVEV (reference sequence). The chain links TRBV27 to TRBJ2-7, with 8 bases aligning to TRBD1. The sequenced sample consisted of blood. The TCR comes from a woman aged 25 to 39 in good health. DNA for the CDR3: TGTGCCAGCAGTTTCTGGGACAGGCTCTACGAGCAGTACTTC. This codes for CASSFWDRLYEQYF.